This T cell receptor (beta chain) was profiled in a study of breast tumors, draining lymph nodes, adjacent tissues (dated by TCRdb to about 2016). About the full investigation: TCR beta repertoires were compared across tumor, adjacent nontumor tissue and axillary lymph nodes obtained from breast cancer patients. The study was designed to assess the relationships and possible T-cell exchange between tumor, surrounding tissue and draining lymph node repertoires in human breast cancer. General findings and caveats noted by the study authors: Tumor T-cell repertoires showed less diversity than lymph node repertoires and more diversity than nontumor tissue repertoires, and tumor T-cell repertoires showed preferential V and J gene usage. The study presented the conclusion that tumor T cells originate in lymph nodes as consistent with a hypothesis, not as something directly demonstrated. The similarity between tumor and nontumor tissue repertoires was significantly greater in luminal-like breast cancer than in basal-like breast cancer. The data were judged consistent with most tumor T cells deriving from the lymph node and then expanding within tumor tissue.

The CDR3 runs 14 amino acids, cysteine and phenylalanine included. Left in the record is the CDR3 DNA by itself, 42 bases read in frame from the first base. CDR1 and CDR2 (MNHEY, SMNVEV) derive from the germline V gene (reference sequence). Germline trimming: 5 bases from V, 6 bases from J; junction bases outside gene matches: 5. Ten or more counts support this clonotype. The specificity of this receptor is unknown. Base quality data are lacking; no much larger clone is found one base away. The axillary draining lymph nodes of breast cancer patients were the source of the lymph node samples. Sequencing was performed on an Illumina HiSeq 2000. TCR beta chain libraries were generated by multiplex PCR amplification. High-throughput sequencing was used to analyze the amplified TCR beta chain products. In-frame beta chains were kept once TCRdb had trimmed the public reads at Q25 with fastp and called clones with MiXCR. Every entry covers one CDR3 protein and lists the most common genes and DNA from its rows. The sample includes some 170,000 distinct CDR3 sequences, with about 34% observed a single time. The ten largest account for around 4% of the sample.

This clonotype originated in a female donor with breast cancer. Some clones in this sample may be carry-over from other donors' samples. The source material was axillary lymph node tissue. The receptor chain draws on TRBV27 and TRBJ2-3, and TRBD2 aligns with 10 junction nucleotides. The nucleotides are TGTGCCAGCAGTCTAGCGGGAGCTGCGGATACGCAGTATTTT. It codes for CASSLAGAADTQYF.